The clone carrying this T cell receptor (beta chain) was detected only once. The sample belongs to a study of shared clonotypes between healthy human individuals. V was cut by 3 bases and J by 4 bases, with 13 bases left in between. The CDR3 is 15 residues long. The V gene's germline CDR1 is KGHSH and CDR2 LQKENI. Assay: immunoSEQ multiplex PCR; the TCRdb copy retains only in-frame clones and omits some. The table has 1.5 million to 2.5 million clones, less than 95% seen once. Naive CD8 isolation took CD45RO-negative cells positively selected for CCR7 and excluded terminally differentiated effector memory CD45RA+ cells.

The clonotype originates from a man aged 18-30 years in good health. The rearrangement uses TRBV18 and TRBJ2-1, with a weak D call TRBD2 (5 bases). The sample comprised naive CD8+ T cells sorted from blood. The CDR3 is CASSPDGVGYNEQFF. The CDR3 region has the DNA TGTGCCAGCTCACCGGACGGGGTTGGGTACAATGAGCAGTTCTTC. Based on the CDR3 plus reference TRBV18 and TRBJ2-1, the full variable domain is NAGVMQNPRHLVRRRGQEARLRCSPMKGHSHVYWYRQLPEEGLKFMVYLQKENIIDESGMPKERFSAEFPKEGPSILRIQQVVRGDSAAYFCASSPDGVGYNEQFFGPGTRLTVL.